The subject of this entry is one T cell receptor beta chain. Antigen specificity is unknown. CDR1 MDHEN and CDR2 SYDVKM come from the germline V gene. V was clipped by 8 bases and J by 3 bases; unmatched bases: 3. There are 13 residues in the CDR3. The data belong to a study of memory CD4+ T cells and cytomegalovirus serostatus. Study summary: Healthy Belgian adult donors included about nine CMV-positive and 20 to 30 CMV-negative people.

Sequenced by immunoSEQ multiplex PCR; TCRdb stores in-frame clones only, minus some. Seen here are about 50,000 clones, 82% observed once, and the top ten hold around 0.63%. General study results and limits: The CMV-associated TCR signature appears largely within the CD4+ memory repertoire. About two fifths of the roughly 150 known CMV-associated TCRbeta sequences appeared in CD4+ memory.

Single viable CD3+CD4+CD8-CD45RO+ cells were sorted as the memory CD4+ T cells. Positive selection with CD4 microbeads enriched total CD4+ T cells. The clonotype was recovered from an adult in good health and CMV-seronegative. Sequencing was done on a sample of memory CD4+ T cells from blood. The V call is TRBV28, the J call TRBJ2-2; 7 bases line up with TRBD2. This CDR3 reads CASGGVDTGELFF. CDR3 bases: TGTGCCAGCGGGGGGGTGGACACCGGGGAGCTGTTTTTT.